These T cell receptor beta chains were read from a single sample in a study of T-cell memory formation after mild COVID-19. MiXCR was run by TCRdb on the 5' RACE reads, yielding one entry per CDR3 protein. The sample consists of 350,000 to 400,000 distinct CDR3 sequences, approximately 15% of them appearing once. Source material: PBMCs or a T cell subset sorted from them (not recorded which). These receptors came from a man younger than 30 who had mild COVID-19 (a few samples of this study predate the infection). Cell type and time point are not known. The CDR3 runs from the conserved cysteine through the conserved F or W. D genes are given only for firm matches. Clone size is stated in some rows and not others, as once, few, many or a class when expanded.

>TRBV5-1|TRBJ2-1|many|TRBD1
CASSSRDRDPEQFF
TGCGCCAGCAGCTCAAGGGACAGGGACCCTGAGCAGTTCTTC
>TRBV9|TRBJ1-3|NA|TRBD1
CASSGTGVGNTIYF
TGTGCCAGCAGCGGGACAGGGGTCGGAAACACCATATATTTT
>TRBV6-5|TRBJ2-7|NA|NA
CASSSAPGQRRQYF
TGTGCCAGCAGTTCCGCCCCCGGACAGAGGAGGCAGTACTTC
>TRBV7-2|TRBJ1-5|many|NA
CASSLILGTGQPQHF
TGTGCCAGCAGCTTAATTTTAGGGACGGGTCAGCCCCAGCATTTT
>TRBV15|TRBJ1-2|many|TRBD1
CATSKRGQVYGYTF
TGTGCCACCAGCAAAAGGGGACAGGTCTATGGCTACACCTTC
>TRBV29-1|TRBJ2-3|many|TRBD2
CSVRRGEYGTQYF
TGCAGCGTGAGGCGGGGGGAGTATGGTACGCAGTATTTT
>TRBV7-8|TRBJ2-7|NA|TRBD1
CASSLGNRGVDEQYF
TGTGCCAGCAGCCTCGGGAACAGGGGGGTAGACGAGCAGTACTTC
>TRBV6-2/TRBV6-3|TRBJ1-5|few|TRBD1
CASSYSIGTGGRNQPQHF
TGTGCCAGCAGTTACTCGATTGGGACAGGGGGCCGGAATCAGCCCCAGCATTTT
>TRBV7-7|TRBJ2-2|NA|TRBD1
CASTQGARQTGELFF
TGTGCTAGCACCCAGGGGGCGCGACAGACCGGGGAGCTGTTTTTT
>TRBV20-1|TRBJ2-5|NA|TRBD2
CSARDRRSSGGLETQYF
TGCAGTGCTAGAGACCGACGCTCTAGCGGGGGGTTAGAGACCCAGTACTTC
>TRBV6-5|TRBJ1-5|few|NA
CASSYFGGDQPQHF
TGTGCCAGCAGTTACTTCGGAGGGGATCAGCCCCAGCATTTT
>TRBV20-1|TRBJ1-5|NA|NA
CSARAPGFEGWDPNQPQHF
TGCAGTGCTAGAGCCCCCGGGTTTGAAGGGTGGGATCCCAATCAGCCCCAGCATTTT
>TRBV7-2|TRBJ2-3|many|NA
CASSSSRASTDTQYF
TGTGCCAGCAGCTCCTCTAGGGCTAGCACAGATACGCAGTATTTT
>TRBV13|TRBJ1-4|NA|TRBD1
CASSWDSEKLFF
TGTGCCAGCAGCTGGGACAGCGAAAAACTGTTTTTT
>TRBV7-7|TRBJ2-1|few|NA
CASSLRLFRNNEQFF
TGTGCCAGCAGCTTAAGGTTATTTCGAAACAATGAGCAGTTCTTC
>TRBV2|TRBJ1-2|NA|TRBD1
CASGGQGGYGYTF
TGTGCCAGCGGAGGACAGGGCGGCTATGGCTACACCTTC
>TRBV9|TRBJ1-2|NA|TRBD1
CASSVDRAHGYTF
TGTGCCAGCAGCGTTGACAGGGCCCATGGCTACACCTTC
>TRBV4-1|TRBJ1-2|NA|NA
CASSQTDNYGYTF
TGCGCCAGCAGCCAAACAGATAACTATGGCTACACCTTC
>TRBV7-9|TRBJ2-3|few|NA
CASSLRETADTQYF
TGTGCCAGCAGCTTAAGAGAAACGGCAGATACGCAGTATTTT
>TRBV30|TRBJ2-7|NA|TRBD2
CAWNRAGETYEQYF
TGTGCCTGGAATCGAGCGGGGGAGACCTACGAGCAGTACTTC
>TRBV6-2/TRBV6-3|TRBJ2-1|NA|NA
CASRVQGGMREQFF
TGTGCCAGCAGGGTGCAGGGGGGAATGAGGGAGCAGTTCTTC
>TRBV7-2|TRBJ2-5|few|NA
CASSPLTQETQYF
TGTGCCAGCAGCCCCTTAACCCAAGAGACCCAGTACTTC
>TRBV24-1|TRBJ2-3|few|NA
CATRDAGGKDTQYF
TGTGCCACCAGGGATGCAGGGGGGAAAGATACGCAGTATTTT
>TRBV19|TRBJ2-5|NA|TRBD2
CASRRAGDQETQYF
TGTGCCAGCCGACGAGCGGGGGACCAAGAGACCCAGTACTTC
>TRBV6-2/TRBV6-3|TRBJ1-1|few|NA
CASNPGPFTEAFF
TGTGCCAGCAACCCGGGACCGTTCACTGAAGCCTTCTTT
>TRBV5-1|TRBJ2-7|many|TRBD2
CASSSGTSGGPGYEQYF
TGCGCCAGCAGCTCCGGGACTAGCGGGGGCCCCGGGTACGAGCAGTACTTC
>TRBV19|TRBJ1-4|once|NA
CASSIDRKKLFF
TGTGCCAGTAGTATAGATAGGAAAAAACTGTTTTTT
>TRBV12-3/TRBV12-4|TRBJ2-5|many|TRBD2
CASSFLAGVQETQYF
TGTGCCAGCAGTTTCCTGGCGGGAGTTCAAGAGACCCAGTACTTC
>TRBV20-1|TRBJ2-3|few|NA
CSARDQDTDTQYF
TGCAGTGCTAGAGACCAAGACACAGATACGCAGTATTTT
>TRBV5-1|TRBJ1-1|NA|NA
CASSVQQGGEAFF
TGCGCCAGCAGCGTGCAGCAGGGAGGTGAAGCTTTCTTT
>TRBV15|TRBJ2-1|few|NA
CATSRPPHGNEQFF
TGTGCCACCAGCAGACCGCCGCACGGAAATGAGCAGTTCTTC